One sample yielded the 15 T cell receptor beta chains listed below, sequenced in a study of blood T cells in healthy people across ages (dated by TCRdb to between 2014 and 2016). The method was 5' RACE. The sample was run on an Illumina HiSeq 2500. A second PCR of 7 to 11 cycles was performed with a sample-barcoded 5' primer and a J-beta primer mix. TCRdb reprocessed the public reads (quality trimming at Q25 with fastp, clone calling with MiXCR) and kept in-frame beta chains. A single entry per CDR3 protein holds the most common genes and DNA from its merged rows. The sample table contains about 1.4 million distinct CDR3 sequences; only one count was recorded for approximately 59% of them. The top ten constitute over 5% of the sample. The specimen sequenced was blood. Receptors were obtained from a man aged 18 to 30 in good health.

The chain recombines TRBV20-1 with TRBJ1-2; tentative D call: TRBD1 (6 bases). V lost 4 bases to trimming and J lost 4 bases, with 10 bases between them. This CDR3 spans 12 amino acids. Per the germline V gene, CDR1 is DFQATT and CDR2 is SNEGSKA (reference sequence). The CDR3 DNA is TGCAGTGCTACCGGACAGATCTATGGCTACACCTTC. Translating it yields CSATGQIYGYTF.

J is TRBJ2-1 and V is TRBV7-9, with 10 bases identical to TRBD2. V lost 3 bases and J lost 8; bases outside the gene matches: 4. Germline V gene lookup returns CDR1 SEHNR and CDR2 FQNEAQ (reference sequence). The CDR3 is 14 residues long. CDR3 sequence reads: CASSLSGRAHEQFF. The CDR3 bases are TGTGCCAGCAGCTTGAGCGGGAGGGCCCATGAGCAGTTCTTC.

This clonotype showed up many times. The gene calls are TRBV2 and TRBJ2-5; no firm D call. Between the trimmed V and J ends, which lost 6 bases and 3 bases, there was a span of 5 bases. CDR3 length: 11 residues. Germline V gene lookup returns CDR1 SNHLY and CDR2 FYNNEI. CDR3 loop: CASSREETQYF. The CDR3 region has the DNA TGTGCCAGCAGCCGGGAAGAGACCCAGTACTTC.

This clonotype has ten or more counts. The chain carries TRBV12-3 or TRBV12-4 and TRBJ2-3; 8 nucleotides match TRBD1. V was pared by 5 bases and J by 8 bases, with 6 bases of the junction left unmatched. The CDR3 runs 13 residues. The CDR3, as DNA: TGTGCCAGCAGTCCAACACAGGGGGGTACGCAGTATTTT. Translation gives CASSPTQGGTQYF.

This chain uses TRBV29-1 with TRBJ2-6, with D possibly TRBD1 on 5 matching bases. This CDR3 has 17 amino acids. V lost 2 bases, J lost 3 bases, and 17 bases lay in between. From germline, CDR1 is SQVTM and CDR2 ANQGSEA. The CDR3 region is CSVERIDRAHGANVLTF. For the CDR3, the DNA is TGCAGCGTTGAACGTATTGACAGAGCCCATGGGGCCAACGTCCTGACTTTC.

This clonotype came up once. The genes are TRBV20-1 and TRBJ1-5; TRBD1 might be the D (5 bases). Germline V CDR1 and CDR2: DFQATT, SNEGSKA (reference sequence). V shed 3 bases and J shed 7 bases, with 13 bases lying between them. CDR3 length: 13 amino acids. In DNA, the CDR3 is TGCAGTGCTAGCGGGGGGAACGGCCAGCCCCAGCATTTT. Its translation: CSASGGNGQPQHF.

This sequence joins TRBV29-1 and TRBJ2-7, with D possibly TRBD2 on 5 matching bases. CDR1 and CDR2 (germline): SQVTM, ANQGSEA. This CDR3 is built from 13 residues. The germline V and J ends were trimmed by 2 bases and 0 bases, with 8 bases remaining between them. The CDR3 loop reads CSVETGDSYEQYF. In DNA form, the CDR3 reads TGCAGCGTTGAAACCGGGGACTCCTACGAGCAGTACTTC.

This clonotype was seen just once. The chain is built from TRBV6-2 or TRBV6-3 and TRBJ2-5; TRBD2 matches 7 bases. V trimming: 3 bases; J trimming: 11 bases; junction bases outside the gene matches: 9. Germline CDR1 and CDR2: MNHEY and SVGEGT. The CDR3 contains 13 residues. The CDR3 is CASSYQRGDEQYF. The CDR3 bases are TGTGCCAGCAGTTATCAACGGGGGGATGAGCAGTACTTC.

The CDR3 bases are TGCAGTGCGAAAGCGAAACAGGGGGGCGGGCCATTCTACAATGAGCAGTTCTTC. Amino acid sequence: CSAKAKQGGGPFYNEQFF. The chain couples TRBV20-1 to TRBJ2-1; 8 bases are a match to TRBD1. V dropped 6 bases and J dropped 3; count of bases not matched to a gene: 19. Germline V lookup: CDR1 DFQATT, CDR2 SNEGSKA (reference sequence). This CDR3 contains 18 residues.

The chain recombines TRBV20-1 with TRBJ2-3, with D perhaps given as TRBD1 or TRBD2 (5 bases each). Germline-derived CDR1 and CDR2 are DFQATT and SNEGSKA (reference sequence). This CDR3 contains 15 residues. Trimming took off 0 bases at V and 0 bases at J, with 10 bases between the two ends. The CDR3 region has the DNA TGCAGTGCTAGAGATTGGGACCACAGCACAGATACGCAGTATTTT. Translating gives CSARDWDHSTDTQYF.

For the CDR3, the DNA is TGCAGTGCTCCTTCTAGCGGGAACTACAATGAGCAGTACTTC. Protein product: CSAPSSGNYNEQYF. The V gene is TRBV20-1, the J gene TRBJ2-1, with 9 nucleotides matching TRBD2. The J call may be mistaken, given a closer DNA end match to TRBJ2-7. The CDR3 has 14 amino acids. Germline assignment: CDR1 DFQATT and CDR2 SNEGSKA (reference sequence).

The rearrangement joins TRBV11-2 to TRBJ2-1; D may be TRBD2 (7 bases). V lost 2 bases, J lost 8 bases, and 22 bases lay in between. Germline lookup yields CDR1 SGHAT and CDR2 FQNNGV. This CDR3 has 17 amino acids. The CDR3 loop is CASSLSPYRGATYEQFF. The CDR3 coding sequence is TGTGCCAGCAGCTTATCCCCGTACCGGGGGGCTACCTATGAGCAGTTCTTC.

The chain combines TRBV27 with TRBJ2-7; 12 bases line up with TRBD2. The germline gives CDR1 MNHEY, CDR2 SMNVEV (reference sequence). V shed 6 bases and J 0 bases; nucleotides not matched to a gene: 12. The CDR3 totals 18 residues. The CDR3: CASSPLAGGFINSYEQYF. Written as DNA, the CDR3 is TGTGCCAGCAGCCCCCTAGCGGGGGGGTTTATTAACTCCTACGAGCAGTACTTC.

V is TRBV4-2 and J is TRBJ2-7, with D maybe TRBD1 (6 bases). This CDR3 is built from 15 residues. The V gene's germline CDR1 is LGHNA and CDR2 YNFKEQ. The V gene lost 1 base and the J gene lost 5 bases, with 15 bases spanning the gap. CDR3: CASSQVGTGPHEQYF. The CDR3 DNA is TGTGCCAGCAGCCAAGTCGGAACAGGGCCCCACGAGCAGTACTTC.

In DNA, the CDR3 is TGCGCCAGCAGTGAGACTCCGGGACAGGGGGATTCACCCCTCCACTTT. Protein sequence: CASSETPGQGDSPLHF. This sequence joins TRBV10-1 and TRBJ1-6; 11 bases align to TRBD1. V dropped 2 bases and J dropped 8; count of bases not matched to a gene: 5. The CDR3 covers 16 residues. Germline V CDR1 and CDR2: WNHNN, SYGVQD (reference sequence).